At least ten counts were recorded for the clone carrying this TCR beta chain. What it binds is unknown. V was pared by 7 bases and J by 4 bases, with 10 bases between. This CDR3 has 12 amino acids. Previously reported methods and listed TCR primers produced the bulk TCR libraries. TCRdb re-called the PCR reads with MiXCR, one entry per CDR3 protein. The sample has hundreds of thousands of distinct CDR3 sequences, over 25% seen once. The record originates from a study of molecular identifiers for immune sequencing clone quantification. Notes on the study in general: Clones exceeding 20 RNA copies carried over 99% of effector molecules but under 1% of naive-cell molecules. Molecules of identical TCR sharing a barcode could underestimate highly expanded clone sizes.

Every naive CD8 library was made from between about 17,000 and 1,100,000 sorted cells with 10%, 30% or 50% RNA. The V call is TRBV12-3 or TRBV12-4, the J call TRBJ1-1, with D hard to call. This sequence originates from a human donor in good health. Some libraries in this study had Jurkat cell RNA spiked in. Sequencing was carried out using naive CD8+ T cells from blood, with Jurkat cell RNA spiked in. The subset here: FACS-sorted CD8+CD4-CCR7+CD45RA+ naive T cells. The CDR3, as DNA: TGTGCCAGCACCCCCTCCCCCACTGAAGCTTTCTTT. This translates into CASTPSPTEAFF.